The 6 T cell receptor beta chains listed next were all sequenced from one sample in a study of cytomegalovirus exposure and HLA in healthy donors (dated by TCRdb to 2016 to 2017). Library preparation used the immunoSEQ multiplex PCR assay. A mixture of 60 forward primers for TCR Vbeta segments and 13 reverse primers for TCR Jbeta segments was used in the multiplex PCR. TCRdb stores this immuneACCESS table with in-frame sequences only. Part of the clones is absent; in the studies checked, under half of the shortfall reflects unresolved V genes, and no reason is known for the rest. In all, the sample holds 150,000 to 200,000 clones, and about four fifths of those were seen once. The ten biggest clones cover about 1% of the sample. The specimen was PBMCs. These TCRs come from a woman aged 40 to 50 in good health and CMV-seronegative.

The chain carries TRBV19 and TRBJ2-5, with 13 bases identical to TRBD2. The DNA matches TRBJ2-7 better at its end, which makes the J call doubtful. The CDR3 is 15 residues long. Germline V gene lookup returns CDR1 LNHDA and CDR2 SQIVND (reference sequence). CDR3 bases: TGTGCCAGTAGTCCAGGGACTAGCGGGACCTACGAGCAGTACTTC. This translates into CASSPGTSGTYEQYF.

The table lists this clone with a count of one. One end of the junction does not line up with germline, which may come from a read error. The chain carries TRBV2 and TRBJ1-6, with 10 bases fitting TRBD1. The germline V gene encodes CDR1 SNHLY and CDR2 FYNNEI. This CDR3 is built from 14 residues. The CDR3 sequence: CASSSGTGEVPPHF. The CDR3 coding sequence is TGTGCCAGCAGTTCCGGGACAGGGGAAGTCCCCCCCCACTTT.

This clone was picked up one time. The chain has TRBV29-1 and TRBJ2-3; D unclear. Germline V CDR1 and CDR2: SQVTM, ANQGSEA. With 4 bases removed from V and 2 bases from J, the gap between germline ends came to 7 bases. This CDR3 has 12 amino acids. The CDR3 loop reads CSVGQSTDTQYF. CDR3 sequence (DNA): TGCAGCGTTGGACAATCCACAGATACGCAGTATTTT.

This clone was picked up one time. The gene calls are TRBV11-3 and TRBJ2-7, with TRBD1 matching over 7 bases. The V and J ends lost 4 bases and 3 bases, in that order; junction bases with no gene match: 9. The CDR3 totals 15 residues. In germline, CDR1 is SGHNT, CDR2 YENEEA. CDR3 residues: CASSSPGQHLYEQYF. In DNA, the CDR3 is TGTGCCAGCAGCTCACCGGGACAGCACCTCTACGAGCAGTACTTC.

The rearrangement uses TRBV5-4 and TRBJ2-2; TRBD2 matches at 7 bases. The germline V gene has CDR1 SGHNT and CDR2 YYREEE (reference sequence). The CDR3 covers 14 residues. V was pared by 0 bases and J by 7 bases, with 3 bases of the junction left unmatched. The CDR3: CASSLGGGLGELFF. In nucleotides, the CDR3 is TGTGCCAGCAGCTTGGGCGGGGGACTCGGGGAGCTGTTTTTT.

The V gene is TRBV27, the J gene TRBJ2-7; weak D call: TRBD1 (5 bases). The length of the CDR3 is 15 residues. The germline V gene has CDR1 MNHEY and CDR2 SMNVEV (reference sequence). V lost 4 bases and J lost 5, with 18 bases in between. CDR3 nucleotides: TGTGCCAGCAGTTCCCCTGCCAGGGCTTTGAACGAGCAGTACTTC. Protein sequence: CASSSPARALNEQYF.